This paragraph covers one T cell receptor beta chain sequence. Germline CDR1 is KGHSH and CDR2 is LQKENI. With 3 bases removed from V and 0 bases from J, the gap between germline ends came to 18 bases. The CDR3 runs to 18 residues. The study drew participants aged about 18 to 89 years from 20 to 30 US areas. Cohort 3 recovered donors had two negative PCRs, clearance, or symptom resolution. This entry belongs to a study of blood T cell repertoires in COVID-19. In the original analysis: For nucleated cells, counts were estimated from reference gene primer amplification. Produced via immunoSEQ multiplex PCR; TCRdb's table is partial and in-frame only. The DNA gave D and trimming, while V, J and clone size come from that table. The data show 250,000 to 350,000 clones, about 85% seen once.

This TCR was sampled from a woman aged 45-59 years who had recovered from COVID-19. Specimen: PBMCs or T cells enriched from blood (not recorded which). V usage is TRBV18 and J usage is TRBJ1-3; weak D call: TRBD1 (6 bases). Here the CDR3 reads CASSPLIGQRTSGNTIYF. CDR3 nucleotide sequence: TGTGCCAGCTCACCTCTTATAGGACAGCGGACCTCTGGAAACACCATATATTTT.